The 27 T cell receptor beta chains reported below all come from one sample, sequenced in a study of early T cells in non-severe SARS-CoV-2 infection. TCRdb redid the calling of the 5' RACE reads with MiXCR, one entry per CDR3 protein. The sample carries tens of thousands of distinct CDR3 sequences, less than 8.5% recorded once. Sequenced: whole blood. All receptors come from an adult who was a healthcare worker with PCR-confirmed SARS-CoV-2 infection or an uninfected control (not recorded which).

The V call is TRBV18, the J call TRBJ2-3; 10 bases are a match to TRBD2. Per the germline V gene, CDR1 is KGHSH and CDR2 is LQKENI. The CDR3 extends over 14 amino acids. V lost 4 bases to trimming and J lost 3 bases; unmatched junction nucleotides: 1. This CDR3 is CASSLAGGTDTQYF. The CDR3 nucleotides read TGTGCCAGCTCACTAGCGGGGGGAACAGATACGCAGTATTTT.

This clonotype was detected ten times or more. This rearrangement joins TRBV28 to TRBJ1-5; TRBD1 matches 7 bases. CDR1 MDHEN and CDR2 SYDVKM come from the germline V gene. This CDR3 region has 15 residues. J lost 5 bases, V lost 4 bases, and 8 bases had no gene match. CDR3 sequence reads: CASSSPSTGHQPQHF. The CDR3 bases are TGTGCCAGCAGTTCGCCCTCGACAGGGCATCAGCCCCAGCATTTT.

This clonotype is labeled as medium-sized. This chain joins TRBV5-1 and TRBJ1-4, with TRBD1 as a possible D gene (6 bases). V lost 4 bases and J 7 bases, leaving 20 bases between the germline ends. Germline values: CDR1 SGHRS, CDR2 YFSETQ. This CDR3 is 16 amino acids long. The CDR3 nucleotides read TGCGCCAGCAGCCCGCAGCCGGACAGTTGGAGTGAAAAACTGTTTTTT. Translated, it gives CASSPQPDSWSEKLFF.

This clonotype was observed a handful of times. The CDR3 spells CSAKEASGSSYEQYF. CDR3 DNA: TGCAGTGCTAAGGAAGCTAGCGGGAGCTCCTACGAGCAGTACTTC. J is TRBJ2-7 and V is TRBV20-1; TRBD2 aligns across 10 bases. Germline lookup yields CDR1 DFQATT and CDR2 SNEGSKA (reference sequence). This CDR3 has 15 residues. The V and J ends lost 4 bases and 0 bases, in that order; junction bases with no gene match: 6.

The CDR3 sequence: CASSRGGTGGDTQYF. Written as DNA, the CDR3 is TGTGCCAGCAGCCGGGGGGGCACAGGCGGTGATACGCAGTATTTT. The chain couples TRBV7-8 to TRBJ2-3; 8 nucleotides match TRBD2. With 5 bases clipped from V and 6 bases from J, the junction kept 10 bases outside the gene matches. Germline CDR1 and CDR2: SGHVS and FQNEAQ. The CDR3 is 15 amino acids.

This clonotype has at least ten counts. The chain recombines TRBV20-1 with TRBJ2-5, with 7 positions matching TRBD2. The germline gives CDR1 DFQATT, CDR2 SNEGSKA (reference sequence). This CDR3 spans 14 amino acids. The ends lost 4 bases at V and 5 bases at J; junction bases unmatched: 10. CDR3 nucleotide sequence: TGCAGTGCTATCTTAGCGGGTATTAGCGAGACCCAGTACTTC. The encoded protein is CSAILAGISETQYF.

This clonotype turned up a few times. The CDR3 DNA sequence: TGTGCCAGCAGCTCCCAAGCGGGCTCCTACAATGAGCAGTTCTTC. Residues: CASSSQAGSYNEQFF. The chain has TRBV7-2 and TRBJ2-1, with a possible D match to TRBD2 (6 bases). Per the germline V gene, CDR1 is SGHTA and CDR2 is FQGNSA. There are 15 residues in the CDR3. V lost 4 bases to trimming and J lost 0 bases, with 10 bases between them.

This clonotype was observed at least ten times. This chain links TRBV29-1 with TRBJ1-2, with 10 nucleotides matching TRBD1. The CDR3 runs 13 residues. V trimming: 4 bases; J trimming: 8 bases; junction bases outside the gene matches: 7. Looked up from germline, CDR1 is SQVTM and CDR2 is ANQGSEA. Here the CDR3 reads CSVGDRQGAGYTF. Written as DNA, the CDR3 is TGCAGCGTTGGAGACAGACAGGGGGCGGGCTACACCTTC. Complete variable domain (other parts from reference TRBV29-1 and TRBJ1-2): SAVISQKPSRDICQRGTSLTIQCQVDSQVTMMFWYRQQPGQSLTLIATANQGSEATYESGFVIDKFPISRPNLTFSTLTVSNMSPEDSSIYLCSVGDRQGAGYTFGSGTRLTVV.

This clonotype came up a few times. The V call is TRBV4-2, the J call TRBJ2-7; D is undetermined. CDR3 length: 12 amino acids. Trimming left V 5 bases short and J 5 bases short, with 10 bases between. Germline V CDR1 and CDR2: LGHNA, YNFKEQ. CDR3 DNA: TGTGCCAGCAGCACGACCTTCGACGAGCAGTACTTC. Its protein is CASSTTFDEQYF.

The chain is built from TRBV6-5 and TRBJ2-1; TRBD2 matches 10 bases. The CDR3 is 18 amino acids. Germline values: CDR1 MNHEY, CDR2 SVGAGI. After removal of 0 bases from V and 2 bases from J, the junction contained 7 bases not matched to a gene. The chain's CDR3 is CASSYSPFLAGAYNEQFF. The CDR3 bases are TGTGCCAGCAGTTACTCCCCTTTTCTAGCGGGGGCCTACAATGAGCAGTTCTTC.

This clonotype was observed a few times. This chain uses TRBV5-1 with TRBJ2-3; D possibly corresponds to TRBD1 (6 bases). Germline V gene data show CDR1 as SGHRS and CDR2 as YFSETQ. This CDR3 has 15 amino acids. V was cut by 6 bases and J by 6 bases, with 20 bases left in between. Here the CDR3 DNA reads TGCGCCAGCAACTCGCCGGACAGACGACCGGATACGCAGTATTTT. Translation gives CASNSPDRRPDTQYF.

The rearrangement joins TRBV19 to TRBJ2-3, with D perhaps TRBD1 (6 bases). Trimming cost V 5 bases and J 4 bases, with 10 bases left between them. CDR3 size: 13 residues. CDR1 and CDR2 from the germline V gene are LNHDA and SQIVND (reference sequence). CDR3 sequence reads: CASSLRGSDTQYF. CDR3 sequence (DNA): TGTGCCAGTAGTTTAAGGGGGTCAGATACGCAGTATTTT.

In its sample, this clonotype was seen many times. The chain combines TRBV30 with TRBJ1-6; perhaps TRBD1 as D (5 bases). The germline V gene encodes CDR1 GTSNPN and CDR2 SVGIG (reference sequence). This CDR3 comprises 11 residues. V lost 3 bases, J lost 10 bases, and 7 bases lay in between. The CDR3: CAWRRGSPLHF. The CDR3 bases are TGTGCCTGGAGGCGGGGGTCACCCCTCCACTTT.

The V call is TRBV30, the J call TRBJ1-5; a weak D match, TRBD1 (6 bases). V dropped 1 base and J dropped 4 bases, with 14 bases sitting between them. The germline V gene has CDR1 GTSNPN and CDR2 SVGIG (reference sequence). The CDR3 loop spans 15 amino acids. CDR3 bases: TGTGCCTGGAGTGAGGGTACAGGGAATAATCAGCCCCAGCATTTT. As protein: CAWSEGTGNNQPQHF.

The J gene is TRBJ1-2, the V gene TRBV5-6; TRBD1 might be the D (6 bases). There are 16 residues in the CDR3. Germline lookup yields CDR1 SGHDT and CDR2 YYEEEE. Trimming shortened V by 5 bases and J by 3 bases, and 20 bases separated the two germline ends. CDR3 bases: TGTGCCAGCAGTCCGCCGGGGGCCTTGCCAGACTATGGCTACACCTTC. Translated, it gives CASSPPGALPDYGYTF.

This clonotype was seen many times. The chain employs TRBV4-1 and TRBJ2-3; D gene uncertain. Deletions cut 0 bases from V and 0 bases from J, with 10 bases between. There are 16 residues in the CDR3. Germline V gives CDR1 MGHRA, CDR2 YSYEKL. The CDR3 loop is CASSQEGGPSTDTQYF. The CDR3 DNA reads as TGCGCCAGCAGCCAAGAGGGTGGTCCTAGCACAGATACGCAGTATTTT.

Notes on this clonotype: A much larger clone sits a single nucleotide away, making a read error possible. The gene calls are TRBV27 and TRBJ1-2; D unresolved. Trimming stripped 10 bases from V and 6 bases from J, with 15 bases between. Germline CDR1 reads MNHEY; CDR2 reads SMNVEV (reference sequence). CDR3 length equals 12 residues. For the CDR3, the DNA is TGTGCCACGATGGACCGAGCCCATGGCTACACCTTC. Its protein product is CATMDRAHGYTF.

This clonotype was found a few times. The chain employs TRBV12-3 or TRBV12-4 and TRBJ1-2, with D hard to call. The CDR3 runs to 13 residues. V lost 6 bases and J 4 bases, leaving 12 bases between the germline ends. DNA for the CDR3: TGTGCCAGCAGAAGTGCCGGGAGCTATGGCTACACCTTC. Its translation: CASRSAGSYGYTF.

This clonotype showed up just a few times. The chain couples TRBV12-3 or TRBV12-4 to TRBJ2-2, with D unclear. Trimming stripped 6 bases from V and 3 bases from J, with 5 bases between. The CDR3 totals 12 residues. Here the CDR3 reads CASREYTGELFF. The DNA for the CDR3 is TGTGCCAGCAGAGAGTACACCGGGGAGCTGTTTTTT.

This chain connects TRBV20-1 to TRBJ2-3; tentative D call: TRBD2 (5 bases). V lost 7 bases, J lost 0 bases, and 11 bases lay in between. Germline V CDR1 and CDR2: DFQATT, SNEGSKA (reference sequence). This CDR3 is 13 amino acids long. CDR3: CSEAVPSTDTQYF. Written as DNA, the CDR3 is TGCAGTGAAGCGGTTCCTAGCACAGATACGCAGTATTTT.

The CDR3 loop is CASTLVVTGELFF. The CDR3, as DNA: TGTGCCAGCACCCTGGTGGTCACCGGGGAGCTGTTTTTT. The gene calls are TRBV6-6 and TRBJ2-2; D is undetermined. Deletions cut 7 bases from V and 4 bases from J, with 10 bases between. The germline V gene encodes CDR1 MNHNY and CDR2 SVGAGI (reference sequence). The CDR3 loop spans 13 amino acids.

This clonotype was seen ten or more times. V gene TRBV12-5 combines with J gene TRBJ2-5; D is undetermined. V lost 4 bases and J lost 5, with 14 bases in between. CDR3 length: 14 amino acids. Germline V gene lookup returns CDR1 LGHNT and CDR2 FRNRAP. The CDR3 here is CASGSRPLSETQYF. The CDR3 DNA follows: TGTGCTAGTGGTTCCCGACCCCTCAGCGAGACCCAGTACTTC.

This clonotype showed up just a few times. V usage is TRBV7-2 and J usage is TRBJ2-1; 12 nucleotides match TRBD2. Germline values: CDR1 SGHTA, CDR2 FQGNSA. Germline trimming cut 4 bases from V and 6 bases from J; bases unmatched to any gene: 4. The CDR3 runs to 15 residues. Here the CDR3 DNA reads TGTGCCAGCAGCTCCACTAGCGGGGGGTTCAATGAGCAGTTCTTC. It yields the protein CASSSTSGGFNEQFF.

This clonotype occurred many times. The CDR3 DNA follows: TGTGCCAGCAGTCCTGCGATGGGACGGGCGAACACTGAAGCTTTCTTT. It specifies CASSPAMGRANTEAFF. This chain joins TRBV27 and TRBJ1-1; possible D gene TRBD1, 5 bases. The CDR3 totals 16 residues. Between the trimmed V and J ends, which lost 5 bases and 1 base, there was a span of 17 bases. Germline V gene data show CDR1 as MNHEY and CDR2 as SMNVEV (reference sequence).

This clonotype came up a few times. The CDR3 here is CSAWGDEQYF. CDR3 nucleotide sequence: TGCAGTGCTTGGGGTGACGAGCAGTACTTC. The chain has TRBV20-1 and TRBJ2-7; D uncertain. The CDR3 spans 10 residues. The ends were cut back, 5 bases at V and 5 bases at J, with 7 bases in the middle. The germline V gene has CDR1 DFQATT and CDR2 SNEGSKA (reference sequence).

The genes are TRBV6-5 and TRBJ2-1; TRBD1 is a possible D gene (6 bases). V shed 2 bases and J shed 0 bases, with 11 bases lying between them. Germline V lookup: CDR1 MNHEY, CDR2 SVGAGI. The CDR3 is made up of 16 amino acids. Here the CDR3 reads CASSYGQGSSYNEQFF. The CDR3 DNA follows: TGTGCCAGCAGTTACGGGCAGGGGAGCTCCTACAATGAGCAGTTCTTC.

This chain links TRBV3-1 with TRBJ2-7, with D possibly being TRBD1 or TRBD2 (5 bases each). There are 15 residues in the CDR3. Germline V lookup: CDR1 LGHDT, CDR2 YNNKEL (reference sequence). V lost 0 bases and J 2 bases, leaving 11 bases between the germline ends. The CDR3 sequence: CASSQESGAPYEQYF. The DNA of the CDR3 is TGTGCCAGCAGCCAAGAATCCGGGGCTCCCTACGAGCAGTACTTC.